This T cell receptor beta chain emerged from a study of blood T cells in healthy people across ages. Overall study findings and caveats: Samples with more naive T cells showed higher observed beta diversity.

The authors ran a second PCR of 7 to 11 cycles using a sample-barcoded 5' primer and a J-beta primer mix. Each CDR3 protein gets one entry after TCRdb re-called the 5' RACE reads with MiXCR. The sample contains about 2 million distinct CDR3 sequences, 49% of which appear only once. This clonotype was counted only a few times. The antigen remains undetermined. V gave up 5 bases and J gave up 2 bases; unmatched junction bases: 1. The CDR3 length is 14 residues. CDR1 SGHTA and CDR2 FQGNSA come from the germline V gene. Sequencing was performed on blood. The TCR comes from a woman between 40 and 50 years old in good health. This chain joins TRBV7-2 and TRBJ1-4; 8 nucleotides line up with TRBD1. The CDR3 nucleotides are TGTGCCAGCAGCCGGACAGGGACTAATGAAAAACTGTTTTTT. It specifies CASSRTGTNEKLFF.